The 8 T cell receptor beta chains below come from one sample, sequenced in a study of T cells after posttransplantation cyclophosphamide. Cyclophosphamide on days +3 and +4 followed busulfan-fludarabine conditioning and a marrow graft. The assay was immunoSEQ multiplex PCR, and TCRdb's table has in-frame clones only and misses some. This table has about 10,000 clones, around 84% appearing once. The sample here was PBMCs, taken about 1,900 days after a stem cell transplant with posttransplant cyclophosphamide. These receptor sequences come from a female patient in her thirties or forties who received an allogeneic stem cell transplant from a related donor, was CMV-positive, and had no GVHD. Some T cells here may be from the graft donor.

V is TRBV6-1 and J is TRBJ2-7; 8 bases are a match to TRBD1. Germline V gene data show CDR1 as MNHNS and CDR2 as SASEGT. Unmatched junction bases numbered 10, after V lost 6 bases and J lost 3 bases. The CDR3 consists of 15 residues. The CDR3 sequence: CASSAIGQGRYEQYF. The CDR3 nucleotides read TGTGCCAGCAGCGCTATTGGACAGGGACGCTACGAGCAGTACTTC.

The CDR3 DNA reads TGTGCCAGCAGCCCTCGGCCGGGACAGCAACATGAGCAGTTCTTC. Amino acids: CASSPRPGQQHEQFF. The chain uses TRBV4-2 and TRBJ2-1; 7 nucleotides match TRBD1. Germline V gives CDR1 LGHNA, CDR2 YNFKEQ. The J segment lost 8 bases and the V segment lost 4 bases, leaving 11 bases of the junction unmatched. The CDR3 consists of 15 residues.

V gene TRBV11-3 combines with J gene TRBJ2-1; D is possibly TRBD2 (6 bases). There are 13 residues in the CDR3. The germline CDR1 and CDR2 sequences are SGHNT and YENEEA. The V end was cut by 4 bases, the J end by 2 bases, with 6 bases between. The CDR3 DNA reads TGTGCCAGCAGCTGGGGGGCCTACAATGAGCAGTTCTTC. Its translation is CASSWGAYNEQFF. The variable domain in full, completed from reference TRBV11-3 and TRBJ2-1, reads EAGVVQSPRYKIIEKKQPVAFWCNPISGHNTLYWYLQNLGQGPELLIRYENEEAVDDSQLPKDRFSAERLKGVDSTLKIQPAELGDSAVYLCASSWGAYNEQFFGPGTRLTVL.

This clone was seen once. The V and J genes are TRBV19 and TRBJ2-1; possibly TRBD1 for D (6 bases). V shed 6 bases and J shed 8 bases, with 20 bases lying between them. The CDR3 has 15 residues. CDR1 and CDR2 (germline): LNHDA, SQIVND (reference sequence). The CDR3 protein is CASRFSALGGYEQFF. The CDR3 DNA sequence: TGTGCCAGTAGGTTTTCCGCTTTAGGGGGTTATGAGCAGTTCTTC.

J is TRBJ1-6 and V is TRBV2; 9 positions match TRBD1. J was trimmed by 11 bases and V by 0 bases; bases with no gene match: 5. The CDR3 covers 15 residues. Germline-derived CDR1 and CDR2 are SNHLY and FYNNEI. CDR3 DNA sequence: TGTGCCAGCAGTGAAGCCGGACAGGGGAGTACACCCCTCCACTTT. Its translation: CASSEAGQGSTPLHF.

The CDR3: CASSEGSYGYTF. DNA for the CDR3: TGTGCCAGCAGTGAGGGAAGCTATGGCTACACCTTC. This chain uses TRBV6-5 with TRBJ1-2; D gene unclear. The CDR3 is 12 residues long. Trimming pared 5 bases from V and 4 bases from J, leaving 8 bases between. The V gene's germline CDR1 is MNHEY and CDR2 SVGAGI.

V usage is TRBV5-5 and J usage is TRBJ1-1, with D tentatively TRBD1 (5 bases). This CDR3 spans 16 amino acids. Trimming left V 4 bases short and J 1 base short, with 17 bases between. Germline V lookup: CDR1 SGHKS, CDR2 YYEKEE (reference sequence). CDR3 nucleotides: TGTGCCAGCAGCCCCGGAACCGGGACTCCGAACACTGAAGCTTTCTTT. It codes for CASSPGTGTPNTEAFF.

V usage is TRBV4-1 and J usage is TRBJ1-3, with D perhaps matching TRBD1 (6 bases). Looked up from germline, CDR1 is MGHRA and CDR2 is YSYEKL. Trimming left V 0 bases short and J 0 bases short, with 12 bases between. The CDR3 contains 17 residues. The CDR3 is CASSQEGGAHSGNTIYF. CDR3 nucleotide sequence: TGCGCCAGCAGCCAAGAGGGGGGGGCCCACTCTGGAAACACCATATATTTT.